The next 22 T cell receptor beta chains were all read from a single sample in a study of blood T cells in healthy people across ages. A second PCR, run for 7 to 11 cycles, used a sample-barcoded 5' primer plus a J-beta primer mix. From the 5' RACE reads, TCRdb called clonotypes with MiXCR, one entry per CDR3 protein. The sample holds about 1.4 million distinct CDR3 sequences, 59% seen once. The sequenced sample consisted of blood. All receptors come from a man between 18 and 29 years old in good health.

V is TRBV7-9 and J is TRBJ2-7, with TRBD2 identical over 7 bases. This CDR3 region has 14 residues. J was trimmed by 4 bases and V by 5 bases; bases with no gene match: 8. Germline CDR1 reads SEHNR; CDR2 reads FQNEAQ (reference sequence). The CDR3 coding sequence is TGTGCCAGCAGCACCGCAGGGAGGGGATACGAGCAGTACTTC. It is translated as CASSTAGRGYEQYF.

The V gene is TRBV19, the J gene TRBJ1-1; D might be TRBD1 (5 bases). The CDR3 consists of 13 residues. Between the trimmed V and J ends, which lost 7 bases and 5 bases, there was a span of 14 bases. CDR1 LNHDA and CDR2 SQIVND come from the germline V gene (reference sequence). For the CDR3, the DNA is TGTGCCAGTACGGCAGGGAAGAGGACTGAAGCTTTCTTT. Its protein product is CASTAGKRTEAFF.

Turning to this clonotype: A read error may be the cause here, since a much bigger clone is one base away. This sequence joins TRBV12-3 or TRBV12-4 and TRBJ2-1; 9 nucleotides align to TRBD2. The J call may be in error: the DNA end matches TRBJ2-7 better. CDR3 length: 14 residues. CDR3 region: CASSEPGTSNEQYF. In DNA, the CDR3 is TGTGCCAGCAGTGAACCCGGGACTAGCAATGAGCAGTACTTC.

The CDR3 spells CASSAVWDRGLSEQFF. CDR3 nucleotides: TGTGCCAGCAGCGCCGTTTGGGACAGGGGACTCAGTGAGCAGTTCTTC. The V gene is TRBV9, the J gene TRBJ2-1; 10 bases are shared with TRBD1. V gave up 3 bases and J gave up 9 bases; unmatched junction bases: 12. The CDR3 length is 16 residues. Germline-derived CDR1 and CDR2 are SGDLS and YYNGEE.

The genes are TRBV27 and TRBJ1-5; D might be TRBD1 (5 bases). V was shortened by 1 base and J by 3 bases, with 7 bases between the two germline ends. This CDR3 region has 14 residues. The V gene's germline CDR1 is MNHEY and CDR2 SMNVEV (reference sequence). The CDR3 loop is CASSLWGDNQPQHF. The DNA of the CDR3 is TGTGCCAGCAGTTTATGGGGGGACAATCAGCCCCAGCATTTT.

The chain recombines TRBV2 with TRBJ2-2; 11 nucleotides match TRBD1. The junction had 1 base not matched to a gene; V was cut back by 11 bases and J by 5 bases. This CDR3 is 12 amino acids long. The germline gives CDR1 SNHLY, CDR2 FYNNEI. The CDR3 spells CAGTGGTGELFF. In nucleotides, the CDR3 is TGTGCCGGGACAGGGGGGACCGGGGAGCTGTTTTTT.

This clonotype was detected a few times. The chain is built from TRBV5-1 and TRBJ2-1; the D is unclear. This CDR3 region has 12 residues. From germline, CDR1 is SGHRS and CDR2 YFSETQ. V gave up 6 bases and J gave up 8 bases, with 12 bases separating them. Written as DNA, the CDR3 is TGCGCCAGCACTTCTAAGGAAGATGAGCAGTTCTTC. Encoded protein: CASTSKEDEQFF.

This clonotype has more than one count but fewer than ten. The chain recombines TRBV4-1 with TRBJ1-3; D remains ambiguous. This CDR3 is 14 amino acids long. The ends were cut back, 1 base at V and 0 bases at J, with 4 bases in the middle. In germline, CDR1 is MGHRA, CDR2 YSYEKL. In DNA form, the CDR3 reads TGCGCCAGCAGCCAAGGCAGCTCTGGAAACACCATATATTTT. This sequence encodes CASSQGSSGNTIYF.

This clonotype has more than one count but fewer than ten. This chain connects TRBV29-1 to TRBJ2-1; D gene uncertain. The length of the CDR3 is 13 residues. The V gene's germline CDR1 is SQVTM and CDR2 ANQGSEA. Trimming took 4 bases from V and 2 from J, leaving 9 bases between them. CDR3 sequence (DNA): TGCAGCGTTGGGCGAGGAGCCTACAATGAGCAGTTCTTC. The encoded protein is CSVGRGAYNEQFF.

The V and J genes are TRBV7-8 and TRBJ2-6; no clear D. CDR1 and CDR2 from the germline V gene are SGHVS and FQNEAQ. Trimming took 1 base from V and 0 from J, leaving 7 bases between them. The CDR3 is 16 residues long. In nucleotides, the CDR3 is TGTGCCAGCAGCTTAGTCACCGACTCTGGGGCCAACGTCCTGACTTTC. Translated, it gives CASSLVTDSGANVLTF.

The rearrangement uses TRBV5-5 and TRBJ2-1; 7 nucleotides agree with TRBD1. CDR1 and CDR2 from the germline V gene are SGHKS and YYEKEE (reference sequence). Germline trimming cut 3 bases from V and 8 bases from J; bases unmatched to any gene: 11. This CDR3 is 15 amino acids long. CDR3 sequence: CASSWDQTGSDEQFF. The CDR3 DNA follows: TGTGCCAGCAGCTGGGATCAGACAGGGTCGGATGAGCAGTTCTTC.

This chain uses TRBV4-1 with TRBJ1-6, with D possibly being TRBD1 (5 bases). Germline CDR1 and CDR2: MGHRA and YSYEKL. Trimming left V 0 bases short and J 5 bases short, with 8 bases between. The CDR3 runs 15 residues. The CDR3 DNA sequence: TGCGCCAGCAGCCAAGATTCGGGGGATAATTCACCCCTCCACTTT. This encodes CASSQDSGDNSPLHF.

This chain links TRBV9 with TRBJ2-2; either TRBD1 or TRBD2 may fit D (5 bases each). V lost 1 base and J 4 bases, leaving 14 bases between the germline ends. CDR3 length: 16 residues. CDR1 SGDLS and CDR2 YYNGEE come from the germline V gene. CDR3 bases: TGTGCCAGCAGCGTACTGAGGGGCATGAGCACCGGGGAGCTGTTTTTT. This sequence encodes CASSVLRGMSTGELFF.

This clonotype was detected only a few times. The rearrangement uses TRBV5-1 and TRBJ2-4; 11 bases map to TRBD1. Germline CDR1 SGHRS, CDR2 YFSETQ. This CDR3 is built from 15 residues. CDR3 in amino acids: CATRRDRGSGNIQYF. The DNA of the CDR3 is TGCGCGACTCGCCGGGACAGGGGGTCGGGAAACATTCAGTACTTC.

Of note for this clonotype: Sequence at one end of the junction differs from germline and may be a read error. V and J are TRBV29-1 and TRBJ2-1; D is perhaps TRBD2 (7 bases). CDR3 size: 11 residues. Germline CDR1 reads SQVTM; CDR2 reads ANQGSEA. The CDR3, as DNA: TGCAGCGTTGGCCTAGCGGAGGGGGGGTTCTTT. It yields the protein CSVGLAEGGFF.

The rearrangement uses TRBV29-1 and TRBJ1-4, with D perhaps matching TRBD1 (6 bases). The V and J ends lost 6 bases and 3 bases respectively, with 8 bases between them. This CDR3 is 12 amino acids long. Germline CDR1 SQVTM, CDR2 ANQGSEA. The DNA of the CDR3 is TGCAGCGTCCGGACAGCTAATGAAAAACTGTTTTTT. Protein product: CSVRTANEKLFF.

This clonotype was recorded only once. V is TRBV25-1 and J is TRBJ2-1, with D possibly being TRBD1 or TRBD2 (5 bases each). The CDR3 sequence is 14 residues long. Germline assignment: CDR1 MGHDK and CDR2 SYGVNS. Trimming left V 7 bases short and J 8 bases short, with 18 bases between. The CDR3 sequence is CASTRDPQLDEQFF. CDR3 nucleotides: TGTGCCAGCACTCGGGACCCCCAGCTGGATGAGCAGTTCTTC.

The chain joins TRBV5-1 to TRBJ2-4; the D is unclear. The CDR3 contains 13 residues. Germline V gene sequence: CDR1 SGHRS, CDR2 YFSETQ. The germline V and J ends were trimmed by 3 bases and 7 bases, with 11 bases remaining between them. The CDR3 sequence is CASSSPPRNIQYF. The CDR3 DNA is TGCGCCAGCAGCTCCCCACCGAGGAACATTCAGTACTTC.

The V call is TRBV7-2, the J call TRBJ2-5; a possible D gene is TRBD2 (7 bases). Judging by the DNA end, TRBJ2-7 fits better; the J call may be wrong. This CDR3 contains 17 residues. Germline V gene data show CDR1 as SGHTA and CDR2 as FQGNSA. The CDR3 here is CASSSRPLIGGPYEQYF. CDR3 coding DNA: TGTGCCAGCAGCTCCCGGCCCCTAATCGGGGGGCCCTACGAGCAGTACTTC.

The chain is built from TRBV7-9 and TRBJ1-1; TRBD1 agrees at 7 bases. Germline V gives CDR1 SEHNR, CDR2 FQNEAQ (reference sequence). The CDR3 runs 15 residues. The V gene end was trimmed by 5 bases and the J gene end by 0 bases; junction bases not matched to a gene: 6. The DNA for the CDR3 is TGTGCCAGCAGCCCCAGAGACAGGGTGAACACTGAAGCTTTCTTT. Protein: CASSPRDRVNTEAFF.

The chain combines TRBV5-6 with TRBJ2-1; perhaps TRBD1 as D (6 bases). The V gene lost 4 bases and the J gene lost 2 bases, with 16 bases spanning the gap. Germline-derived CDR1 and CDR2 are SGHDT and YYEEEE. This CDR3 spans 16 amino acids. This CDR3 reads CASSPRPGVPYNEQFF. The CDR3 region has the DNA TGTGCCAGCAGCCCCCGTCCAGGGGTTCCCTACAATGAGCAGTTCTTC.

The chain employs TRBV29-1 and TRBJ2-3; 7 positions match TRBD2. The V gene's germline CDR1 is SQVTM and CDR2 ANQGSEA. The trim removed 4 bases at V and 1 base at J, leaving 11 bases unmatched. This CDR3 contains 16 residues. CDR3 DNA sequence: TGCAGCGTTGTTCTCCGGGACTACGCGGGCACAGATACGCAGTATTTT. Translating gives CSVVLRDYAGTDTQYF.